These 4 T cell receptor beta chains were sequenced from one sample in a study of T cell responses to AZD1222 COVID-19 vaccine. Repertoires were generated with immunoSEQ multiplex PCR, while TCRdb's copy carries only in-frame clones and drops some. The sample lists about 140,000 clones; approximately 89% were seen once. The material sequenced was peripheral blood, taken on day 0 of AZD1222 vaccination. These receptors came from an adult in good health.

The chain recombines TRBV9 with TRBJ2-1, with D uncertain. This CDR3 has 15 amino acids. The V gene's germline CDR1 is SGDLS and CDR2 YYNGEE. Trimming shortened V by 0 bases and J by 2 bases, and 9 bases separated the two germline ends. The CDR3 region has the DNA TGTGCCAGCAGCGTAGGGCTGGACCCCTACAATGAGCAGTTCTTC. Translation gives CASSVGLDPYNEQFF.

The chain links TRBV30 to TRBJ2-3; 8 positions agree with TRBD2. The CDR3 totals 13 residues. The ends lost 3 bases at V and 2 bases at J; junction bases unmatched: 1. In germline, CDR1 is GTSNPN, CDR2 SVGIG (reference sequence). CDR3 protein: CAWRLAATDTQYF. For the CDR3, the DNA is TGTGCCTGGAGACTAGCGGCCACAGATACGCAGTATTTT.

This chain joins TRBV11-2 and TRBJ1-3; D call uncertain. The germline V gene has CDR1 SGHAT and CDR2 FQNNGV. Trimming shortened V by 2 bases and J by 0 bases, and 14 bases separated the two germline ends. This CDR3 region has 17 residues. CDR3 region: CASSLIKQWFSGNTIYF. The DNA for the CDR3 is TGTGCCAGCAGCTTAATTAAACAGTGGTTCTCTGGAAACACCATATATTTT.

The chain employs TRBV3-1 (or the pseudogene TRBV3-2) and TRBJ2-1; 12 bases agree with TRBD2. The junction had 7 bases not matched to a gene; V was cut back by 2 bases and J by 2 bases. Germline V gene lookup returns CDR1 LGHDT and CDR2 YNNKEL (reference sequence). This CDR3 has 18 amino acids. The CDR3 region is CASSQLTSGSVTYNEQFF. The CDR3 bases are TGTGCCAGCAGCCAATTGACTAGCGGGAGTGTAACCTACAATGAGCAGTTCTTC.